This TCR beta chain is drawn from a study of T cells in Graves' hyperthyroidism and ophthalmopathy. Diagnoses used clinical symptoms, serum thyroxine and TRAb, thyroid ultrasound and orbital computed tomography. Notes on this clonotype: Its antigen is not identified.

The CDR3 loop spans 18 amino acids. Germline-derived CDR1 and CDR2 are SGHVS and FNYEAQ. With 4 bases clipped from V and 6 bases from J, the junction kept 12 bases outside the gene matches. General observations from the study: In blood, most of the thyroid clonotypes expanded above 0.001 were also present.

Researchers amplified the TCR beta CDR3 regions from RNA transcripts. The HTBI set primed first-round TCR CDR3 RT-PCR. MiXCR, applied by TCRdb to the multiplex PCR reads, yields one record per CDR3 protein. The sample consists of hundreds of thousands of distinct CDR3 sequences, around 15% of them appearing once. Material: blood. The genes are TRBV7-6 and TRBJ2-3; 14 bases line up with TRBD2. The clonotype originates from a middle-aged woman with Graves' ophthalmopathy. CDR3 protein: CASSYGTSGSLSSDTQYF. Written as DNA, the CDR3 is TGTGCCAGCAGCTACGGGACTAGCGGGAGTTTAAGTTCTGATACGCAGTATTTT.